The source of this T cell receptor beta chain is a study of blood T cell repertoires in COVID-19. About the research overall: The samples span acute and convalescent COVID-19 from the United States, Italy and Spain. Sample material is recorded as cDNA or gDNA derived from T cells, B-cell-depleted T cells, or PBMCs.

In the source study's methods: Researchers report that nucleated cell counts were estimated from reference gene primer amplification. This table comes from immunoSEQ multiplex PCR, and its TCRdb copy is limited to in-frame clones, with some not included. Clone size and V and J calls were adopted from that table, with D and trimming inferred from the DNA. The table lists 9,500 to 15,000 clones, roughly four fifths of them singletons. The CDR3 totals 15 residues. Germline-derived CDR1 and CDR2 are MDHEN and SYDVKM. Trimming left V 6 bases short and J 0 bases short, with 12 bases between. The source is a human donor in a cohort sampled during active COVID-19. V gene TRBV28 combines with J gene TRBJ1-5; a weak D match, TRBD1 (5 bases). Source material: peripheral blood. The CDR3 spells CASRGGRGSNQPQHF. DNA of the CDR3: TGTGCCAGCAGAGGTGGAAGGGGTAGCAATCAGCCCCAGCATTTT.